This TCR beta chain is from a study of metastatic and nonmetastatic thyroid tumors (dated by TCRdb to between 2020 and 2021). For context, the study as a whole: The researchers compared repertoires between peripheral blood samples and tumor or nodule tissue samples from patients with malignant or benign thyroid disease. Overall study results and their limits: TCR beta diversity was reported as significantly higher in malignant tumors than in benign nodules, in both blood and tumor samples.

Comments on this clone: Its antigen remains unidentified. Base qualities are not at hand, and no much larger clone is one base apart.

Before undergoing thyroid surgery, none of the patients had been given any kind of treatment. The study retrospectively analysed patient clinical samples collected from the early 2010s to the late 2010s using T-cell receptor beta sequencing. The library was prepared using PCR. The run used an Illumina HiSeq 4000. High-throughput sequencing was used to profile the CDR3 region of the TCR beta-chain in every patient. The original methods were these. The researchers built a classifier to tell apart papillary thyroid cancer patients with distant metastasis, based on CDR3 differences among clinicopathological groups. The Shannon index was used to assess repertoire diversity, and the Morisita-Horn index was used to assess tumor-blood repertoire similarity. In-frame beta chains were kept once TCRdb had trimmed the public reads at Q25 with fastp and called clones with MiXCR. The V and J calls here are based on TCRdb, not the publication. This sample has some 20,000 clones in its table, and 25% to 30% of those were observed once. The top ten constitute 6.1% of the sample.

The CDR3 holds 15 amino acids from the cysteine to the phenylalanine. Only the CDR3 portion is preserved as DNA: 45 bases, with reading frame beginning at the first base. V is clipped by 6 bases and J by 10 bases, and the sequence between their germline boundaries is 22 bases long. From the germline V gene (reference sequence), CDR1 is MNHEY and CDR2 is SMNVEV. This sequence originates from a female donor with papillary thyroid cancer or a benign thyroid nodule (not recorded which). Some clones in this sample may be carry-over from other donors' samples. The receptor chain draws on TRBV27 and TRBJ1-5; 6 matching bases give a weak D call of TRBD1. The sample was blood. The CDR3 reads CASRGTGGSMGPQHF. The nucleotide sequence reads TGTGCCAGCAGGGGGACGGGGGGCTCGATGGGACCCCAGCATTTT.